This T cell receptor beta chain comes out of a study of T cells in localized non-small cell lung cancer. Germline V gene data show CDR1 as SNHLY and CDR2 as FYNNEI. The CDR3 extends over 14 amino acids. V lost 6 bases, J lost 8 bases, and 10 bases stayed unmatched. Some clones are missing from TCRdb's copy, which holds only in-frame ones; the method was immunoSEQ multiplex PCR. Of 20,000 to 30,000 clones in the sample, about 90% are singletons; the top ten hold roughly 2.7%. This TCR came from a woman aged 35 to 70 with stage I lung adenocarcinoma. Material: peripheral blood, obtained before any cancer treatment. The chain employs TRBV2 and TRBJ1-1, with 9 bases that match TRBD1. The CDR3 protein is CASSGGTGTGEAFF. Here the CDR3 DNA reads TGTGCCAGCAGCGGGGGGACCGGGACAGGGGAAGCTTTCTTT.